The T cell receptor (beta chain) under discussion was sequenced for a study of T cell changes during pregnancy in multiple sclerosis. The CDR3 spans 17 residues. Germline CDR1 is MNHEY and CDR2 is SMNVEV (reference sequence). V was clipped by 6 bases and J by 9 bases, with 24 bases between them. Using immunoSEQ multiplex PCR, the repertoire was profiled, and TCRdb retains in-frame clones only, with some absent. Seen here are 60,000 or so clones, around 89% observed once, and the top ten hold approximately 0.91%. Sequencing was performed on peripheral blood, taken in the first trimester of pregnancy. The chain links TRBV27 to TRBJ1-6, with D possibly TRBD1 on 5 matching bases. The source of this sequence is a female donor in good health, enrolled as a control in a pregnancy study. The CDR3 loop reads CASRTARGGREGSPLHF. The CDR3 bases are TGTGCCAGCAGGACCGCCCGGGGGGGGAGGGAAGGTTCACCCCTCCACTTT.